The T cell receptor beta chain described here comes from a study of cytomegalovirus exposure and HLA in healthy donors. There are 16 residues in the CDR3. J lost 4 bases, V lost 4 bases, and 13 bases had no gene match. The germline gives CDR1 SGHRS, CDR2 YFSETQ. Primers: 60 Vbeta forward and 13 Jbeta reverse. Measured with immunoSEQ multiplex PCR; TCRdb has only the in-frame clones, and not every one. The sample holds 70,000 to 100,000 clones. The sequence was collected from a young man in good health and CMV-seropositive. The specimen sequenced was PBMCs. The chain combines TRBV5-1 with TRBJ2-7; TRBD1 matches 8 bases. This CDR3 reads CASSRGSTGALYEQYF. DNA of the CDR3: TGCGCCAGCAGCCGCGGGTCGACAGGGGCGTTATACGAGCAGTACTTC.